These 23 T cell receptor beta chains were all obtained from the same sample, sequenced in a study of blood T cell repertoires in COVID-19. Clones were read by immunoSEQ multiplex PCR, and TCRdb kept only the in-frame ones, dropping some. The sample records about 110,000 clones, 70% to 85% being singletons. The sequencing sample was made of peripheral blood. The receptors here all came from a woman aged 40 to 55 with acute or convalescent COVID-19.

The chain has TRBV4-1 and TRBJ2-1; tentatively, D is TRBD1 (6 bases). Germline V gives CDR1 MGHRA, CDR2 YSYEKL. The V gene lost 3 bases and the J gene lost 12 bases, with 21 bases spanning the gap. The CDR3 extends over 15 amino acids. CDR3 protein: CASSQQTGPFEGQFF. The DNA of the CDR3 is TGCGCCAGCAGCCAGCAGACAGGCCCATTTGAAGGGCAGTTCTTC.

In DNA, the CDR3 is TGTGCCACCAGCCAGGGACTAGCGGGCCAAGAGACCCAGTACTTC. It codes for CATSQGLAGQETQYF. V gene TRBV15 combines with J gene TRBJ2-5, with TRBD2 matching over 12 bases. The CDR3 has 15 residues. Germline lookup yields CDR1 LNHNV and CDR2 YYDKDF (reference sequence). V trimming: 5 bases; J trimming: 1 base; junction bases outside the gene matches: 2.

CDR3 in DNA: TGTGCCAGCAGCTTGGGGGGATGGACTATCTCCTACGAGCAGTACTTC. This translates into CASSLGGWTISYEQYF. The chain employs TRBV5-6 and TRBJ2-7; D might be TRBD2 (6 bases). Trimming cost V 0 bases and J 0 bases, with 13 bases left between them. CDR1 and CDR2 (germline): SGHDT, YYEEEE. CDR3 size: 16 residues.

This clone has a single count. As DNA, the CDR3 is TGTGCCAGCTCACCACCTTCAGGACAGGGCCCTTGGGACGAGCAGTACTTC. It encodes CASSPPSGQGPWDEQYF. The chain joins TRBV18 to TRBJ2-7; 8 bases fit TRBD1. Germline assignment: CDR1 KGHSH and CDR2 LQKENI. The CDR3 extends over 17 amino acids. V lost 0 bases to trimming and J lost 5 bases; unmatched junction nucleotides: 12.

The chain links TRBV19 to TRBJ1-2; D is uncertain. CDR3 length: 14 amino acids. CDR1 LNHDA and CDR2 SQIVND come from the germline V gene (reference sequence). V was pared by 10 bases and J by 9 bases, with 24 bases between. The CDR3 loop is CATSTALSGSRYTF. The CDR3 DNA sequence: TGTGCCACCTCGACGGCCCTTTCGGGAAGCCGCTACACCTTC.

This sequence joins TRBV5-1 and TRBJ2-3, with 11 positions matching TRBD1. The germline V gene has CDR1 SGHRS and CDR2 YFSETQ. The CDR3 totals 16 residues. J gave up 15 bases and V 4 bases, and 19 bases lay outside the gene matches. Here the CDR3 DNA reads TGCGCCAGCAGCCCGAGGTCAGGACAGGGGGCGTCCTTTCCTTATTTT. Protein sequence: CASSPRSGQGASFPYF.

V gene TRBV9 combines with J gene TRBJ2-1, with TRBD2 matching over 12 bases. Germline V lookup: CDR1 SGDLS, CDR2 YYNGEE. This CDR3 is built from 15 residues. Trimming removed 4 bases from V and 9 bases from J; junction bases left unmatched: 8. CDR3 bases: TGTGCCAGCAGCCCTCTAGCGGGGGGGAAGGGTGAGCAGTTCTTC. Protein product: CASSPLAGGKGEQFF.

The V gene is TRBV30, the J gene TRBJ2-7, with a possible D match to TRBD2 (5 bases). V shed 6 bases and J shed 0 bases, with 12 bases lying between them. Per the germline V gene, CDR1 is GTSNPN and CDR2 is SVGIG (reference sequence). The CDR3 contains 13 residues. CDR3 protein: CACEAGNSYEQYF. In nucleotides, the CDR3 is TGTGCCTGTGAGGCGGGCAACTCCTACGAGCAGTACTTC. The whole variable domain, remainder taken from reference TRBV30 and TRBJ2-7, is SQTIHQWPATLVQPVGSPLSLECTVEGTSNPNLYWYRQAAGRGLQLLFYSVGIGQISSEVPQNLSASRPQDRQFILSSKKLLLSDSGFYLCACEAGNSYEQYFGPGTRLTVT.

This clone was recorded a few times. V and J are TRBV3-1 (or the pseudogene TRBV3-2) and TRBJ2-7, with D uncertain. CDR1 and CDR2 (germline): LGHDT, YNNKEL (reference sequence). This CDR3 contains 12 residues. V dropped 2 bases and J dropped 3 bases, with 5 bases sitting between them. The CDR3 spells CASSQTNYEQYF. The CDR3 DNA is TGTGCCAGCAGCCAAACTAACTACGAGCAGTACTTC.

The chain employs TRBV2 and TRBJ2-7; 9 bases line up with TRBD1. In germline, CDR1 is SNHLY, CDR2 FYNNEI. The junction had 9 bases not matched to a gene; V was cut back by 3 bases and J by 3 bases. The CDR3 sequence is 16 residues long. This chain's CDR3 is CASSELMGGQGYEQYF. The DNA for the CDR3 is TGTGCCAGCAGTGAGCTCATGGGGGGACAGGGCTACGAGCAGTACTTC.

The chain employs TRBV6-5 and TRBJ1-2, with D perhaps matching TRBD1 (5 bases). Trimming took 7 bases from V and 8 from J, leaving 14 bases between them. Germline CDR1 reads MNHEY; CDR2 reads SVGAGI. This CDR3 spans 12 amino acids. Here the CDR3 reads CASNQAGYGYTF. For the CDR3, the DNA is TGTGCCAGCAACCAGGCAGGGTACGGCTACACCTTC.

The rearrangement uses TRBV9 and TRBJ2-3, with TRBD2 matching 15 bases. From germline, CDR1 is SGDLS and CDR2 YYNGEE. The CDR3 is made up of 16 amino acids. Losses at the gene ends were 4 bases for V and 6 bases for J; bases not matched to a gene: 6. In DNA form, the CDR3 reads TGTGCCAGCAGCTCGGGACTAGCGGGGGGTACCGATACGCAGTATTTT. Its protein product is CASSSGLAGGTDTQYF.

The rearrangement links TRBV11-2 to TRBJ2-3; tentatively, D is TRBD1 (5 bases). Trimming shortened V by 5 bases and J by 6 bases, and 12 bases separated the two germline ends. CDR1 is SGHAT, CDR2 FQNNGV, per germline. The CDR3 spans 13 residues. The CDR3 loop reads CASSPGLSDTQYF. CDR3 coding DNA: TGTGCCAGCAGCCCAGGGTTATCGGATACGCAGTATTTT.

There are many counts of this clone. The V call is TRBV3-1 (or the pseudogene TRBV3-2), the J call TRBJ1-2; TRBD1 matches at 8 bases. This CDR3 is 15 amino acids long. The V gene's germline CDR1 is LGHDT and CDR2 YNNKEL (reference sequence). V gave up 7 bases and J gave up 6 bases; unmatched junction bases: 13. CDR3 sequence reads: CASNQRGNRGDGYTF. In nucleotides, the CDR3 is TGTGCCAGCAACCAGAGGGGGAACAGGGGGGATGGCTACACCTTC.

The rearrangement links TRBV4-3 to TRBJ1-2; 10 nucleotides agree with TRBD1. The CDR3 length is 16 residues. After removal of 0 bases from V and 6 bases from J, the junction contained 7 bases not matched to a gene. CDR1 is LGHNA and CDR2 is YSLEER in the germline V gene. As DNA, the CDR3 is TGCGCCAGCAGCCAAGATCTCTACGGACAGGGGGATGGCTACACCTTC. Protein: CASSQDLYGQGDGYTF.

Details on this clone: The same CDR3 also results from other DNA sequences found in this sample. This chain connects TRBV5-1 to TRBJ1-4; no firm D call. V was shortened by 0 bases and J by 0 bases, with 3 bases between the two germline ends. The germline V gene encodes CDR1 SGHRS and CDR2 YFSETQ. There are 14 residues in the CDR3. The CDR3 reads CASSLAATNEKLFF. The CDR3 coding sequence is TGCGCCAGCAGCTTGGCTGCAACTAATGAAAAACTGTTTTTT.

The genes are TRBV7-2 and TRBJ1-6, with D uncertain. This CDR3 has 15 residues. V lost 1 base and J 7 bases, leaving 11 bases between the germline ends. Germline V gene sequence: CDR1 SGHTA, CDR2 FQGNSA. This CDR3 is CASSLVQQKNSPLHF. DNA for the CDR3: TGTGCCAGCAGCTTAGTACAGCAGAAGAATTCACCCCTCCACTTT.

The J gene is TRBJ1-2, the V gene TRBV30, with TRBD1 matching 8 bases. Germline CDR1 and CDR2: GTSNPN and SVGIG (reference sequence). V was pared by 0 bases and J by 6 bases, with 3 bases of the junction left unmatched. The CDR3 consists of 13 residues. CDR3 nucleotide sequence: TGTGCCTGGAGTGTAACAGGGGGGAATGGCTACACCTTC. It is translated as CAWSVTGGNGYTF.

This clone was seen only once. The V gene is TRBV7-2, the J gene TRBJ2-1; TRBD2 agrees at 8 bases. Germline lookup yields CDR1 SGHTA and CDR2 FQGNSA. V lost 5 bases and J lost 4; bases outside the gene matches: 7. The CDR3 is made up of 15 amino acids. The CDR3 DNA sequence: TGTGCCAGCAGCCCGGGAGCGGGGGATTACAATGAGCAGTTCTTC. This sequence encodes CASSPGAGDYNEQFF.

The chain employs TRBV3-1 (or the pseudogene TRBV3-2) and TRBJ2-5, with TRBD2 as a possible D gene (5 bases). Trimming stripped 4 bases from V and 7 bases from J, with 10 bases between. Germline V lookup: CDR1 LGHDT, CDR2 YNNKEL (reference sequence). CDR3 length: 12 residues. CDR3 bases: TGTGCCAGCAGCCCCACCGGAGGGACCCAGTACTTC. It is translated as CASSPTGGTQYF.

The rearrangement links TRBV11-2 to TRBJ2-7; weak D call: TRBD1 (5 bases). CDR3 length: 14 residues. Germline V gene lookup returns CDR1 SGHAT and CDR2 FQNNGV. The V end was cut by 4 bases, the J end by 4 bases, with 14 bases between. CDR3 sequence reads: CASSSTDSGYEQYF. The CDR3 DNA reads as TGTGCCAGCAGCTCGACGGATTCAGGGTACGAGCAGTACTTC.

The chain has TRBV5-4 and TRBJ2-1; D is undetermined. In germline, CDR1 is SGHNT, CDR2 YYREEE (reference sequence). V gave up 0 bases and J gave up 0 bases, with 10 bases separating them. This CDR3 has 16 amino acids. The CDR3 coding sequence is TGTGCCAGCAGCTTGGGATCCGGGTCCTCCTACAATGAGCAGTTCTTC. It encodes CASSLGSGSSYNEQFF. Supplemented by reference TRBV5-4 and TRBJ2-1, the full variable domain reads ETGVTQSPTHLIKTRGQQVTLRCSSQSGHNTVSWYQQALGQGPQFIFQYYREEENGRGNFPPRFSGLQFPNYSSELNVNALELDDSALYLCASSLGSGSSYNEQFFGPGTRLTVL.

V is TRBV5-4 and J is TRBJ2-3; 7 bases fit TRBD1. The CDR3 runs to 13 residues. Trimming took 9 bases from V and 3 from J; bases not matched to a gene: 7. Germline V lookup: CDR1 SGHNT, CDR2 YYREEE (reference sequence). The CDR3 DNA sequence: TGTGCCAACTGGGACAGACTAACAGATACGCAGTATTTT. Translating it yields CANWDRLTDTQYF.